The 9 T cell receptor beta chains presented below share a single source sample, sequenced in a study of blood T cell repertoires in COVID-19. The assay was immunoSEQ multiplex PCR, and TCRdb's table has in-frame clones only and misses some. The table lists some 200,000 clones, roughly 91% of them singletons, with about 7% in the top ten. The specimen sequenced was PBMCs or T cells enriched from blood (not recorded which). These receptors all stem from a man under 40 in a cohort exposed to, infected with or recovered from COVID-19 (not recorded which).

The chain couples TRBV6-6 to TRBJ2-7; TRBD1 agrees at 9 bases. V was pared by 6 bases and J by 7 bases, with 10 bases of the junction left unmatched. The CDR3 is 14 residues long. CDR1 is MNHNY, CDR2 SVGAGI, per germline (reference sequence). CDR3 sequence (DNA): TGTGCCAGCAGAGAAGGACAGGGGCCTTTAGAGCAGTACTTC. It translates to CASREGQGPLEQYF.

V usage is TRBV28 and J usage is TRBJ2-1, with TRBD1 matching over 7 bases. This CDR3 spans 16 amino acids. V shed 6 bases, J shed 6 bases, and the junction held 14 bases outside the gene matches. In germline, CDR1 is MDHEN, CDR2 SYDVKM. This chain's CDR3 is CASRSQGVESGNEQFF. CDR3 in DNA: TGTGCCAGCAGATCTCAGGGGGTGGAATCGGGCAATGAGCAGTTCTTC.

The chain recombines TRBV9 with TRBJ2-1; a possible D gene is TRBD1 (6 bases). The germline CDR1 and CDR2 sequences are SGDLS and YYNGEE. The CDR3 is 14 residues long. Trimming shortened V by 2 bases and J by 6 bases, and 12 bases separated the two germline ends. CDR3: CASSVEGVGNEQFF. The CDR3 coding sequence is TGTGCCAGCAGCGTCGAGGGGGTGGGCAATGAGCAGTTCTTC. Full variable domain (missing parts from reference TRBV9 and TRBJ2-1): DSGVTQTPKHLITATGQRVTLRCSPRSGDLSVYWYQQSLDQGLQFLIQYYNGEERAKGNILERFSAQQFPDLHSELNLSSLELGDSALYFCASSVEGVGNEQFFGPGTRLTVL.

This clone was recorded once. This rearrangement joins TRBV2 to TRBJ2-7; TRBD2 matches 7 bases. CDR3 size: 13 residues. With 7 bases clipped from V and 4 bases from J, the junction kept 7 bases outside the gene matches. CDR1 and CDR2 from the germline V gene are SNHLY and FYNNEI. The CDR3 loop reads CASTREDSYEQYF. In DNA, the CDR3 is TGTGCCAGCACCCGGGAGGATTCGTACGAGCAGTACTTC.

The chain recombines TRBV19 with TRBJ1-2; D remains ambiguous. The CDR3 is 17 amino acids. CDR1 LNHDA and CDR2 SQIVND come from the germline V gene (reference sequence). Trimming cost V 10 bases and J 1 base, with 25 bases left between them. CDR3 sequence: CATRITSLSEFNYGYTF. For the CDR3, the DNA is TGTGCCACTCGTATTACCTCCCTCTCCGAGTTTAACTATGGCTACACCTTC.

The CDR3 coding sequence is TGCGCCAGCAGTGAGTTTAGAGGTCAAGAGACCCAGTACTTC. The encoded protein is CASSEFRGQETQYF. The V call is TRBV10-1, the J call TRBJ2-5, with D uncertain. In germline, CDR1 is WNHNN, CDR2 SYGVQD (reference sequence). This CDR3 is built from 14 residues. V lost 1 base and J 2 bases, leaving 8 bases between the germline ends.

The chain combines TRBV2 with TRBJ2-5, with 7 nucleotides matching TRBD2. The CDR3 is 15 amino acids. The trim removed 3 bases at V and 0 bases at J, leaving 4 bases unmatched. CDR1 and CDR2 (germline): SNHLY, FYNNEI. The CDR3 reads CASSDPGGYQETQYF. The DNA for the CDR3 is TGTGCCAGCAGTGACCCCGGGGGGTACCAAGAGACCCAGTACTTC.

This chain joins TRBV5-1 and TRBJ2-7; TRBD2 aligns across 14 bases. Trimming took 3 bases from V and 5 from J; bases not matched to a gene: 1. This CDR3 has 14 amino acids. The germline V gene has CDR1 SGHRS and CDR2 YFSETQ. CDR3 amino acids: CASSSGLAGDEQYF. The CDR3 bases are TGCGCCAGCAGCTCGGGACTAGCGGGAGACGAGCAGTACTTC.

This clone appeared a single time. CDR3 sequence reads: CASSPTGTYGYTF. The CDR3 DNA reads as TGTGCCAGCAGCCCCACAGGGACCTATGGCTACACCTTC. The chain uses TRBV7-9 and TRBJ1-2, with a tentative D call TRBD1 (6 bases). Germline CDR1 reads SEHNR; CDR2 reads FQNEAQ (reference sequence). Between the trimmed V and J ends, which lost 5 bases and 4 bases, there was a span of 11 bases. This CDR3 contains 13 residues.